The T cell receptor (beta chain) described here comes from a study of Ad26.COV2.S vaccination and SARS-CoV-2 variants. Looking at the study overall: The trial was COV1001 and the donor's arm was Ad26.COV2.S. Participants got Ad26.COV2.S intramuscularly, once or twice 56 days apart. Study-wide results and limits: Ad26.COV2.S recipients had broader spike-specific TCRs (P = 0.0014). Non-spike TCR breadth showed similarity between vaccine and placebo recipients.

Concerning this clone itself: Its specificity is unknown.

This CDR3 is 15 amino acids long. The germline V gene has CDR1 SGHVS and CDR2 FQNEAQ. Trimming took off 2 bases at V and 2 bases at J, with 10 bases between the two ends. Method: immunoSEQ multiplex PCR; TCRdb's copy keeps in-frame clones and lacks some. This sample has hundreds of thousands of clones; around 87% occur once, and the top ten carry around 3%. Treatment indicated: 15 to 20 received Ad26.COV2.S at low or high dose, single or two shots; roughly 5 received placebo; per-sample allocation not given. Collection of the samples took place on day 63 after the first injection of vaccine or placebo.

Sequenced here: peripheral blood, sampled in a trial of Ad26.COV2.S vaccine versus placebo. The V and J genes are TRBV7-8 and TRBJ1-5; unclear D gene. This receptor was identified in a person aged 18-60 years who received the Ad26.COV2.S COVID-19 vaccine or a placebo. The CDR3 DNA is TGTGCCAGCAGCTTAACGGGGTTGGGCAATCAGCCCCAGCATTTT. Its protein product is CASSLTGLGNQPQHF.